This TCR beta chain was captured by sequencing in a study of patients and donors after allogeneic stem cell transplantation. Germline assignment: CDR1 SGHTA and CDR2 FQGNSA. V lost 5 bases to trimming and J lost 5 bases, with 15 bases between them. The CDR3 totals 15 residues. One entry per CDR3 protein results from TCRdb running MiXCR on the RT-PCR reads. The data show over 400,000 distinct CDR3 sequences, around 16% seen once. This receptor was obtained from a human donor who was either an allogeneic HSCT recipient or a stem cell or donor lymphocyte infusion donor (not recorded which). It is not recorded whose cells these are; they may come from a transplant donor. The chain links TRBV7-2 to TRBJ1-4, with D tentatively TRBD1 (6 bases). The sequenced sample was blood, either unsorted or a sorted T cell fraction (not recorded which). CDR3 sequence reads: CASSRTGTGNEKLFF. DNA for the CDR3: TGTGCCAGCAGCCGTACAGGGACGGGGAATGAAAAACTGTTTTTT.